Included here is one T cell receptor (beta chain) sequence, with context. The data are from a study of blood T cell repertoires in COVID-19. Those who participated ranged in age from about 18 to 89 years and resided in about two dozen US areas. Participants' own reports of clinical history determined their cohort assignment. Under the authors' procedure: It was from reference gene primer amplification that nucleated cell counts were estimated. Sequenced by immunoSEQ multiplex PCR; TCRdb stores in-frame clones only, minus some. V, J and clone size derive from that table, while D and trimming were established from the DNA sequence. The table has 150,000 to 200,000 clones, around four fifths seen once. The source of this sequence is a woman aged 55 to 70 who had recovered from COVID-19. The sample was PBMCs or T cells enriched from blood (not recorded which).

CDR3 DNA sequence: TGTGCCAGCAGCTTAGTAGCGTCAGGGGGGACTTACGAGCAGTACTTC. As protein: CASSLVASGGTYEQYF. The chain uses TRBV7-2 and TRBJ2-7; perhaps TRBD1 as D (7 bases). V was pared by 1 base and J by 4 bases, with 17 bases between. This CDR3 has 16 amino acids. Germline loops: CDR1 SGHTA, CDR2 FQGNSA.